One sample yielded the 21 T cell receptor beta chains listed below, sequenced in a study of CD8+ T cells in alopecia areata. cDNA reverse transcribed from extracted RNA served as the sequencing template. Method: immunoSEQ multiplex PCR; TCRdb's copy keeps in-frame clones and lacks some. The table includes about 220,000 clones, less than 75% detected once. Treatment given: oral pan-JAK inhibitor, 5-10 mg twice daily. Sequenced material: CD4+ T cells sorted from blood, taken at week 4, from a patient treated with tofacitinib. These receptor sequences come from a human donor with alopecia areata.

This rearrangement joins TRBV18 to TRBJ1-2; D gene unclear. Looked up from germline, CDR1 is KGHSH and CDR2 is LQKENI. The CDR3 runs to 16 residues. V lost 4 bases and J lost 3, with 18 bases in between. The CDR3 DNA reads TGTGCCAGCTCACTTTTAGAGACCTCGCCTCACTATGGCTACACCTTC. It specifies CASSLLETSPHYGYTF.

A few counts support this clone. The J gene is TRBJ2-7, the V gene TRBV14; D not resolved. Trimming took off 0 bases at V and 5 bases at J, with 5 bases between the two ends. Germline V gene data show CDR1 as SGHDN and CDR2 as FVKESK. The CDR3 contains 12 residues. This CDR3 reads CASSQDAHEQYF. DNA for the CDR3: TGTGCCAGCAGCCAAGATGCCCACGAGCAGTACTTC.

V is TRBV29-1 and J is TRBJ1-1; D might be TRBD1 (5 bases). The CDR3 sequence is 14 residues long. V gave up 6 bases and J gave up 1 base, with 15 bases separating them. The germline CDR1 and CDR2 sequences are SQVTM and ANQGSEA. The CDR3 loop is CSVRYRLTNTEAFF. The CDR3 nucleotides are TGCAGCGTACGTTACAGGCTCACGAACACTGAAGCTTTCTTT. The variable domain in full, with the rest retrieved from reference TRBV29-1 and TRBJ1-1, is SAVISQKPSRDICQRGTSLTIQCQVDSQVTMMFWYRQQPGQSLTLIATANQGSEATYESGFVIDKFPISRPNLTFSTLTVSNMSPEDSSIYLCSVRYRLTNTEAFFGQGTRLTVV.

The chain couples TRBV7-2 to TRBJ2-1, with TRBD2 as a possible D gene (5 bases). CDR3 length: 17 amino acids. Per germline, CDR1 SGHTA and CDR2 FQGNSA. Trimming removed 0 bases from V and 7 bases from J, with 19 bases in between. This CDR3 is CASSLASRVTNNNEQFF. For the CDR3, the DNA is TGTGCCAGCAGCTTAGCGTCGAGGGTTACGAATAATAATGAGCAGTTCTTC.

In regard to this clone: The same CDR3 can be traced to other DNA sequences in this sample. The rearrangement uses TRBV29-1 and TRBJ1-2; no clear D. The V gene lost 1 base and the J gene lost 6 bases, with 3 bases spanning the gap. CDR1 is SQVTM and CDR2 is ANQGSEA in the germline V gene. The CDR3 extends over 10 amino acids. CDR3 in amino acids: CSVEGNGYTF. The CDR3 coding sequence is TGCAGCGTTGAAGGAAATGGCTACACCTTC.

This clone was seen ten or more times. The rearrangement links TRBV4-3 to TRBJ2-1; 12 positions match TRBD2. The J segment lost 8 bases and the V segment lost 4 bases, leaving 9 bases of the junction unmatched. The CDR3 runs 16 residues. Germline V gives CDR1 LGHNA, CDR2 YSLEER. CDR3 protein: CASSLLAGGQGHEQFF. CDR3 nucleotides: TGCGCCAGCAGCCTTCTAGCGGGGGGGCAAGGCCATGAGCAGTTCTTC.

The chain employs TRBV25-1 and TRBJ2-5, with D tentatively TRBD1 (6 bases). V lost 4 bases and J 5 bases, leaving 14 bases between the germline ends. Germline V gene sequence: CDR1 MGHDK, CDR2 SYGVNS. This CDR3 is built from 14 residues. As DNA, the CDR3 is TGTGCCAGCAGTGTGGGGGCCCCGGAGGAGACCCAGTACTTC. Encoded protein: CASSVGAPEETQYF.

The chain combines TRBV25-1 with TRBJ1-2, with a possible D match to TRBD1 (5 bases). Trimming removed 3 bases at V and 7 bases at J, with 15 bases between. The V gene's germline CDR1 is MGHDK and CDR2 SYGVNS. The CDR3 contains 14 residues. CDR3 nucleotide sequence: TGTGCCAGCAGTGACCAGGGTAGTCTAGGTGGCTACACCTTC. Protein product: CASSDQGSLGGYTF.

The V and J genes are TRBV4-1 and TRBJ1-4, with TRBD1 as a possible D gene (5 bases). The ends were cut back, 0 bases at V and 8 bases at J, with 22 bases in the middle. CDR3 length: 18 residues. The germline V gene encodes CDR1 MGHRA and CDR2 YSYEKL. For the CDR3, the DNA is TGCGCCAGCAGCCAAGACAGGGCAGGGAGAGCATTGGCGGAAAAACTGTTTTTT. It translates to CASSQDRAGRALAEKLFF.

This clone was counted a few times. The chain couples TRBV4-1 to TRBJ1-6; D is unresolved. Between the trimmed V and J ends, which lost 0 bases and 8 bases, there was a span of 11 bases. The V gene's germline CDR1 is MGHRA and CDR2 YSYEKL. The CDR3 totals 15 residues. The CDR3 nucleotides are TGCGCCAGCAGCCAAGAGGAGGCCAATTATTCACCCCTCCACTTT. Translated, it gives CASSQEEANYSPLHF.

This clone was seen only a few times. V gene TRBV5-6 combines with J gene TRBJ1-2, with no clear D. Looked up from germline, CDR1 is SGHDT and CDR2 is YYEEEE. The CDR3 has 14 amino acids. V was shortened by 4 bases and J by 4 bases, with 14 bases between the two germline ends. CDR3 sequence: CASSAGHGVYGYTF. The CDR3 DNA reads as TGTGCCAGCAGCGCCGGGCACGGCGTCTATGGCTACACCTTC.

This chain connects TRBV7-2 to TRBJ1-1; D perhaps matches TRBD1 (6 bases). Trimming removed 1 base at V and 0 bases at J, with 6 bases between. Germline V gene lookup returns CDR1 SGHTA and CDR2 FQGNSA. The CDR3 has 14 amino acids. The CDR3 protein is CASSLGTVNTEAFF. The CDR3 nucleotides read TGTGCCAGCAGCTTAGGGACAGTGAACACTGAAGCTTTCTTT.

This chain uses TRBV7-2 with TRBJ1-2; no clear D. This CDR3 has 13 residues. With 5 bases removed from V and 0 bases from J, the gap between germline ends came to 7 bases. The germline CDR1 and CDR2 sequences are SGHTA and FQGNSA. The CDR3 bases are TGTGCCAGCAGCGCCAGGACTAACTATGGCTACACCTTC. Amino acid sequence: CASSARTNYGYTF.

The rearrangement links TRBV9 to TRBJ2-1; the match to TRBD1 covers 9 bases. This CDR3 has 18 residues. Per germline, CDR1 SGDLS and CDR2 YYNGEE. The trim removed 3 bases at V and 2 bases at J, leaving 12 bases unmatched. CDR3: CASSAVIHRDRAYNEQFF. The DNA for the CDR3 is TGTGCCAGCAGCGCAGTTATTCACCGGGACAGGGCCTACAATGAGCAGTTCTTC.

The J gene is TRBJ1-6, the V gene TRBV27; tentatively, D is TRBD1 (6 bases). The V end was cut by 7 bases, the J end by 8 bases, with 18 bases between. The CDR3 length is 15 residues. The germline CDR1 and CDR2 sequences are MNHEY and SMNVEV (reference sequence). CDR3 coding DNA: TGTGCCAGCACCCTGACAGGACCAAGGGATTCACCCCTCCACTTT. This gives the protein CASTLTGPRDSPLHF.

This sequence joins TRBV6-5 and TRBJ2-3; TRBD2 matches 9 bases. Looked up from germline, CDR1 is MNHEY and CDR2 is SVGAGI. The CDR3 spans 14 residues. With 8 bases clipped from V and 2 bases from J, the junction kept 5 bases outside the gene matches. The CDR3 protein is CASGLAGATDTQYF. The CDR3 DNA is TGTGCCAGCGGGTTAGCGGGAGCCACAGATACGCAGTATTTT.

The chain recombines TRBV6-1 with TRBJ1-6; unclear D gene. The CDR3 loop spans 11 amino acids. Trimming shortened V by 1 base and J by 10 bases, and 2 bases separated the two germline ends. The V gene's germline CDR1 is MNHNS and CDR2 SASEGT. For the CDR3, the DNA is TGTGCCAGCAGTGAAGTCTCACCCCTCCACTTT. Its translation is CASSEVSPLHF.

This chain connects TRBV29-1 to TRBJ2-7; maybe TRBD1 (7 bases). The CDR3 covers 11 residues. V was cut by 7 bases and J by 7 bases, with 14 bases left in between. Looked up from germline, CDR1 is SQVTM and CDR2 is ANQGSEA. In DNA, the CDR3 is TGCAGCGGCGAACAGGGGAGGGAGCAGTACTTC. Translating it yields CSGEQGREQYF.

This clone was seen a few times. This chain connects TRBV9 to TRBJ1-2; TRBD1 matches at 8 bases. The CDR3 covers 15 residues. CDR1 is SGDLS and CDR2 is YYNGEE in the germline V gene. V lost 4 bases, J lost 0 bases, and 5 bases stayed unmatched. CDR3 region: CASSPKGQANYGYTF. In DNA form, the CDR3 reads TGTGCCAGCAGCCCAAAGGGACAGGCTAACTATGGCTACACCTTC.

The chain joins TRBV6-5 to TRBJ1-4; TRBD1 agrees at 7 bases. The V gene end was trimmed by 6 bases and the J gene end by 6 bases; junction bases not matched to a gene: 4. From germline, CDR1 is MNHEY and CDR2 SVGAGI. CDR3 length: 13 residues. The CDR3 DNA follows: TGTGCCAGCAGGAGCGGACAGGATGAAAAACTGTTTTTT. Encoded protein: CASRSGQDEKLFF.

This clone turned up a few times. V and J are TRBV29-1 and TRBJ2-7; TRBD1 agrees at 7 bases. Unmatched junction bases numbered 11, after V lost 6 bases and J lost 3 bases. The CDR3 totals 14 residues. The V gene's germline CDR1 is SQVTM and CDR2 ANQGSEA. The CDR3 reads CSVLNQGQNYEQYF. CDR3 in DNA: TGCAGCGTACTAAACCAGGGACAGAACTACGAGCAGTACTTC.